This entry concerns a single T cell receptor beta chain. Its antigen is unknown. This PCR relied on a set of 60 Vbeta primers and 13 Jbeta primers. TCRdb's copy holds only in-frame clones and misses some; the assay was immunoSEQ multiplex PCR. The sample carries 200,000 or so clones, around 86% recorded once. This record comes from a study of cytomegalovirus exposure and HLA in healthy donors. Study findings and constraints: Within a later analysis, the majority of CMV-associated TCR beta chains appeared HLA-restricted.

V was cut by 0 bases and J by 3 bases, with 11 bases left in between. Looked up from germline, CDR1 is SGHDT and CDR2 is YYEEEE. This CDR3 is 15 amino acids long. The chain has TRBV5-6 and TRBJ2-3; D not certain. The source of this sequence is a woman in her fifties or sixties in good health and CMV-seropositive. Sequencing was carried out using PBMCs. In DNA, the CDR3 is TGTGCCAGCAGCTTGGATCAAGTCAGGACAGATACGCAGTATTTT. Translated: CASSLDQVRTDTQYF.